The 27 T cell receptor beta chains below all came from one sample that was sequenced in a study of T cell responses to AZD1222 COVID-19 vaccine. Here immunoSEQ multiplex PCR was the method, and the copy in TCRdb shows in-frame clones only, minus some. The sample yields some 31,000 clones, about four fifths seen once. The source was peripheral blood, collected 28 days after the second AZD1222 dose. All receptors derive from an adult who received the AZD1222 COVID-19 vaccine.

The chain recombines TRBV6-5 with TRBJ2-3; D may correspond to TRBD1 or TRBD2 (5 bases each). The germline V gene encodes CDR1 MNHEY and CDR2 SVGAGI. V lost 4 bases and J 10 bases, leaving 15 bases between the germline ends. This CDR3 has 13 amino acids. The CDR3 bases are TGTGCCAGCAGTTTGGGGGAAGACGGCTCGCAGTATTTT. It yields the protein CASSLGEDGSQYF.

This clone was picked up a small number of times. The gene calls are TRBV7-2 and TRBJ1-4; D remains ambiguous. With 3 bases removed from V and 8 bases from J, the gap between germline ends came to 13 bases. The germline V gene has CDR1 SGHTA and CDR2 FQGNSA. The CDR3 sequence is 14 residues long. The CDR3 DNA sequence: TGTGCCAGCAGCTTGTTTGGGGATAACGAAAAACTGTTTTTT. Protein: CASSLFGDNEKLFF.

This clone was seen more than once but under ten times. The rearrangement links TRBV6-5 to TRBJ2-2; weak D call: TRBD1 (6 bases). This CDR3 has 15 residues. Germline V CDR1 and CDR2: MNHEY, SVGAGI. Trimming stripped 8 bases from V and 4 bases from J, with 17 bases between. CDR3 bases: TGTGCCAGCCGCTCTATAGGGGGATCCACCGGGGAGCTGTTTTTT. Its protein is CASRSIGGSTGELFF.

This chain joins TRBV27 and TRBJ2-2, with D unresolved. The germline V and J ends were trimmed by 1 base and 1 base, with 4 bases remaining between them. The CDR3 has 14 residues. Germline loops: CDR1 MNHEY, CDR2 SMNVEV (reference sequence). CDR3 bases: TGTGCCAGCAGTTTATTGTGGAACACCGGGGAGCTGTTTTTT. Protein: CASSLLWNTGELFF.

The chain recombines TRBV7-2 with TRBJ2-7; D is perhaps TRBD2 (5 bases). CDR3 length: 13 amino acids. Trimming pared 6 bases from V and 0 bases from J, leaving 9 bases between. The germline V gene encodes CDR1 SGHTA and CDR2 FQGNSA. CDR3 in DNA: TGTGCCAGCAGGGACTGGAACTCCTACGAGCAGTACTTC. It yields the protein CASRDWNSYEQYF. The complete variable domain, with remaining parts taken from reference TRBV7-2 and TRBJ2-7, reads GAGVSQSPSNKVTEKGKDVELRCDPISGHTALYWYRQSLGQGLEFLIYFQGNSAPDKSGLPSDRFSAERTGGSVSTLTIQRTQQEDSAVYLCASRDWNSYEQYFGPGTRLTVT.

The V gene is TRBV13, the J gene TRBJ2-7; 9 bases fit TRBD1. CDR3 length equals 14 residues. V dropped 5 bases and J dropped 3; count of bases not matched to a gene: 5. Per the germline V gene, CDR1 is PRHDT and CDR2 is FYEKMQ (reference sequence). CDR3 sequence (DNA): TGTGCCAGCAGCGGATCGGACAGGGGCTACGAGCAGTACTTC. It encodes CASSGSDRGYEQYF.

CDR3: CASSPRTGAETQYF. DNA for the CDR3: TGTGCCAGCAGTCCCAGGACAGGGGCAGAGACCCAGTACTTC. The chain links TRBV6-5 to TRBJ2-5; 9 bases fit TRBD1. The CDR3 runs to 14 residues. The germline CDR1 and CDR2 sequences are MNHEY and SVGAGI. Losses at the gene ends were 5 bases for V and 4 bases for J; bases not matched to a gene: 5.

This clone was detected only once. The chain carries TRBV14 and TRBJ2-5, with D perhaps TRBD1 (6 bases). Per germline, CDR1 SGHDN and CDR2 FVKESK. The V end was cut by 4 bases, the J end by 4 bases, with 16 bases between. The CDR3 runs 15 residues. CDR3 sequence: CASSPGGRGRETQYF. In DNA, the CDR3 is TGTGCCAGCAGCCCAGGAGGCAGGGGACGAGAGACCCAGTACTTC. The full variable domain, its missing parts supplied by reference TRBV14 and TRBJ2-5, is EAGVTQFPSHSVIEKGQTVTLRCDPISGHDNLYWYRRVMGKEIKFLLHFVKESKQDESGMPNNRFLAERTGGTYSTLKVQPAELEDSGVYFCASSPGGRGRETQYFGPGTRLLVL.

The CDR3 DNA sequence: TGTGCCAGCAGTGAGCTAGCGGACTCCTACAATGAGCAGTTCTTC. This translates into CASSELADSYNEQFF. The chain employs TRBV6-4 and TRBJ2-1; TRBD2 matches 7 bases. This CDR3 region has 15 residues. Losses at the gene ends were 3 bases for V and 0 bases for J; bases not matched to a gene: 2. Per the germline V gene, CDR1 is MRHNA and CDR2 is SNTAGT.

The rearrangement joins TRBV19 to TRBJ1-1; no clear D gene. V was clipped by 4 bases and J by 1 base, with 7 bases between them. The CDR3 runs 13 residues. Looked up from germline, CDR1 is LNHDA and CDR2 is SQIVND (reference sequence). The CDR3 DNA reads as TGTGCCAGTAGTACCAGTTGGAACACTGAAGCTTTCTTT. This translates into CASSTSWNTEAFF.

The chain uses TRBV6-5 and TRBJ2-7; 8 bases are shared with TRBD2. V dropped 6 bases and J dropped 0; count of bases not matched to a gene: 7. This CDR3 contains 15 residues. Per germline, CDR1 MNHEY and CDR2 SVGAGI. In DNA form, the CDR3 reads TGTGCCAGCAGACTCCGCGGGGGGAACTCCTACGAGCAGTACTTC. Its translation: CASRLRGGNSYEQYF.

The chain carries TRBV18 and TRBJ1-1; D perhaps matches TRBD1 (6 bases). V dropped 1 base and J dropped 0 bases, with 12 bases sitting between them. CDR1 and CDR2 from the germline V gene are KGHSH and LQKENI. CDR3 length equals 16 residues. The CDR3 coding sequence is TGTGCCAGCTCACCACAGGCAGGGGTAGTGAACACTGAAGCTTTCTTT. It yields the protein CASSPQAGVVNTEAFF.

The chain links TRBV7-2 to TRBJ1-3; the D is unclear. V was clipped by 3 bases and J by 3 bases, with 9 bases between them. This CDR3 contains 14 residues. CDR1 SGHTA and CDR2 FQGNSA come from the germline V gene. The CDR3 region has the DNA TGTGCCAGCAGCTTTCCAGGAGATGGAAACACCATATATTTT. It codes for CASSFPGDGNTIYF.

The gene calls are TRBV5-5 and TRBJ1-3; D remains ambiguous. V lost 5 bases and J lost 0, with 15 bases in between. This CDR3 contains 16 residues. Germline V gene sequence: CDR1 SGHKS, CDR2 YYEKEE (reference sequence). For the CDR3, the DNA is TGTGCCAGCAGTACGGACGGTATCTTCTCTGGAAACACCATATATTTT. Its translation is CASSTDGIFSGNTIYF.

This clone came up once. This chain uses TRBV12-3 or TRBV12-4 with TRBJ1-5, with no clear D. The ends were cut back, 5 bases at V and 3 bases at J, with 8 bases in the middle. CDR3 size: 13 residues. The CDR3 reads CASSLRDNQPQHF. The CDR3 bases are TGTGCCAGCAGTCTCCGGGACAATCAGCCCCAGCATTTT.

The rearrangement uses TRBV7-2 and TRBJ1-2; maybe TRBD1 (5 bases). V was trimmed by 5 bases and J by 7 bases, leaving 17 bases between them. CDR3 size: 14 residues. The V gene's germline CDR1 is SGHTA and CDR2 FQGNSA. The CDR3 nucleotides read TGTGCCAGCAGCCCTTCCCGCAGGGCGGGTGGCTACACCTTC. Translated: CASSPSRRAGGYTF.

The CDR3, as DNA: TGCGCCAGCAGGTCCGGGACTCTGAACACCGGGGAGCTGTTTTTT. Protein: CASRSGTLNTGELFF. The V gene is TRBV5-1, the J gene TRBJ2-2; TRBD2 might be the D (6 bases). V lost 5 bases and J lost 1, with 12 bases in between. The CDR3 spans 15 residues. Germline loops: CDR1 SGHRS, CDR2 YFSETQ.

In this sample, this clone turned up a few times. V gene TRBV6-1 combines with J gene TRBJ1-2; D is ambiguous. Germline V lookup: CDR1 MNHNS, CDR2 SASEGT. Trimming pared 3 bases from V and 4 bases from J, leaving 9 bases between. The CDR3 loop spans 13 amino acids. CDR3 nucleotides: TGTGCCAGCAGTGAGTACAGCCGCTATGGCTACACCTTC. Amino acids: CASSEYSRYGYTF.

This chain links TRBV12-3 or TRBV12-4 with TRBJ1-6, with D unresolved. The CDR3 has 13 amino acids. Deletions cut 2 bases from V and 5 bases from J, with 4 bases between. The CDR3 DNA reads TGTGCCAGCAGTTTAATCGATAATTCACCCCTCCACTTT. The encoded protein is CASSLIDNSPLHF.

This rearrangement joins TRBV5-4 to TRBJ2-1, with D perhaps matching TRBD2 (7 bases). The CDR3 spans 17 residues. Per germline, CDR1 SGHNT and CDR2 YYREEE (reference sequence). Trimming left V 2 bases short and J 1 base short, with 16 bases between. The CDR3 here is CASSFGGGAGSYNEQFF. In DNA, the CDR3 is TGTGCCAGCAGCTTTGGAGGGGGGGCCGGTTCCTACAATGAGCAGTTCTTC.

The chain combines TRBV13 with TRBJ2-2, with 8 bases identical to TRBD2. V lost 5 bases, J lost 5 bases, and 4 bases stayed unmatched. The CDR3 consists of 14 residues. Germline V gene sequence: CDR1 PRHDT, CDR2 FYEKMQ (reference sequence). CDR3 nucleotide sequence: TGTGCCAGCAGCAACACGGGAGGGACCGGGGAGCTGTTTTTT. Protein sequence: CASSNTGGTGELFF.

The chain combines TRBV27 with TRBJ1-2; the D is unclear. Germline values: CDR1 MNHEY, CDR2 SMNVEV (reference sequence). V lost 6 bases and J 4 bases, leaving 18 bases between the germline ends. The CDR3 is 15 amino acids. The CDR3 loop is CASRGWGGSAYGYTF. The CDR3 region has the DNA TGTGCCAGCAGAGGCTGGGGAGGGTCGGCCTATGGCTACACCTTC.

V gene TRBV18 combines with J gene TRBJ1-3, with D possibly matching TRBD1 (5 bases). V lost 8 bases and J lost 0, with 14 bases in between. Germline V lookup: CDR1 KGHSH, CDR2 LQKENI. This CDR3 contains 15 residues. DNA of the CDR3: TGTGCCAGCCCGAGGGGAGGCGTCTCTGGAAACACCATATATTTT. The encoded protein is CASPRGGVSGNTIYF.

The CDR3, as DNA: TGTGCCAGCAGCCAAGACCCCGTGTCATGGGGCGAGCAGTACTTC. It translates to CASSQDPVSWGEQYF. V usage is TRBV14 and J usage is TRBJ2-7; D is uncertain. The CDR3 spans 15 residues. Germline CDR1 and CDR2: SGHDN and FVKESK. The V gene lost 0 bases and the J gene lost 6 bases, with 15 bases spanning the gap.

The rearrangement uses TRBV7-3 and TRBJ1-2, with 9 bases matching TRBD1. CDR3 length: 14 residues. Germline V lookup: CDR1 SGHTA, CDR2 FQGTGA. The V segment lost 5 bases and the J segment 8 bases; nucleotides outside the gene matches: 9. Written as DNA, the CDR3 is TGTGCCAGCAGCCCCGCGGACAGGGGAGGAGGCTACACCTTC. Protein: CASSPADRGGGYTF.

J is TRBJ1-2 and V is TRBV7-2; D not certain. V was clipped by 5 bases and J by 1 base, with 17 bases between them. The CDR3 consists of 16 residues. Germline values: CDR1 SGHTA, CDR2 FQGNSA. CDR3 nucleotide sequence: TGTGCCAGCAGCCAAAGCGATCGGAGGCTTAACTATGGCTACACCTTC. It codes for CASSQSDRRLNYGYTF. The variable domain in full, completed from reference TRBV7-2 and TRBJ1-2, reads GAGVSQSPSNKVTEKGKDVELRCDPISGHTALYWYRQSLGQGLEFLIYFQGNSAPDKSGLPSDRFSAERTGGSVSTLTIQRTQQEDSAVYLCASSQSDRRLNYGYTFGSGTRLTVV.

V usage is TRBV2 and J usage is TRBJ2-7; 7 positions match TRBD2. J gave up 3 bases and V 3 bases, and 2 bases lay outside the gene matches. The CDR3 consists of 13 residues. Germline CDR1 and CDR2: SNHLY and FYNNEI. CDR3 in amino acids: CASSEGGDYEQYV. For the CDR3, the DNA is TGTGCCAGCAGTGAGGGGGGGGACTACGAGCAGTACGTC.